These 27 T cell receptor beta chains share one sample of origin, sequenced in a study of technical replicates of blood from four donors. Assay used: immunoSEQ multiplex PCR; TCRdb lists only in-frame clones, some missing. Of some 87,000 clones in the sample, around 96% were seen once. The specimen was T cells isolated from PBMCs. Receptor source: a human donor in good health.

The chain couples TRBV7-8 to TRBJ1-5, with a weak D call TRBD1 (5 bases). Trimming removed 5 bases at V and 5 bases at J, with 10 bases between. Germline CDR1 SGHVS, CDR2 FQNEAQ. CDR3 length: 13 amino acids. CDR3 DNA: TGTGCCAGCAGCCGGGGGGGAGATCAGCCCCAGCATTTT. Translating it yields CASSRGGDQPQHF.

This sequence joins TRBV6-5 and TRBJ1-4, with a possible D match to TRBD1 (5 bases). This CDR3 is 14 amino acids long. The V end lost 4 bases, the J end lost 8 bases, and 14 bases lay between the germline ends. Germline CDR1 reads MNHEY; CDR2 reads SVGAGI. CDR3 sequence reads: CASSWGPSGEKLFF. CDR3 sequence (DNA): TGTGCCAGCAGTTGGGGCCCCTCAGGGGAAAAACTGTTTTTT.

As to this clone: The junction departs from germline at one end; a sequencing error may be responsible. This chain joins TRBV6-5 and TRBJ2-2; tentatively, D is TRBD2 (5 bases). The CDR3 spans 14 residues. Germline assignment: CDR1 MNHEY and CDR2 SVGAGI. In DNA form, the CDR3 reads TGTGCCAGCAGCTACTTGGACTCGGCCGGGGAGCTGTTTTTT. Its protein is CASSYLDSAGELFF.

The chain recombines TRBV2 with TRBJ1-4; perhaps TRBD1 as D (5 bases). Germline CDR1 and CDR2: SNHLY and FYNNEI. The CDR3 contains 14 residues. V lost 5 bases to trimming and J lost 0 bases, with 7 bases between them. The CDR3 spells CASSPDTTNEKLFF. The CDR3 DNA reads TGTGCCAGCAGTCCGGACACAACTAATGAAAAACTGTTTTTT.

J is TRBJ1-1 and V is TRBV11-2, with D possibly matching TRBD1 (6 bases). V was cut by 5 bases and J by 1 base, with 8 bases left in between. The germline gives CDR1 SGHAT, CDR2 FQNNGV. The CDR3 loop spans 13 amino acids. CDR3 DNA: TGTGCCAGCAGCATGGACAGGAACACTGAAGCTTTCTTT. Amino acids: CASSMDRNTEAFF.

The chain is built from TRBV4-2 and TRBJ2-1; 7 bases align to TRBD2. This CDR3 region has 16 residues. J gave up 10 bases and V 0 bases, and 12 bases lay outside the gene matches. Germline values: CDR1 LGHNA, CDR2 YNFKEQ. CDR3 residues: CASSQERDWGGSEQFF. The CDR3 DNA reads TGTGCCAGCAGCCAAGAACGGGACTGGGGGGGTTCGGAGCAGTTCTTC.

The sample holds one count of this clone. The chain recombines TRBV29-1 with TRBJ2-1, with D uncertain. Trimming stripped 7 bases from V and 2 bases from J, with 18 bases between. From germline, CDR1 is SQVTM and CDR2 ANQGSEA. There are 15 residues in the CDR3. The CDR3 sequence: CSARTSGSTYNEQFF. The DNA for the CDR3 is TGCAGCGCACGAACCTCAGGTTCTACCTACAATGAGCAGTTCTTC.

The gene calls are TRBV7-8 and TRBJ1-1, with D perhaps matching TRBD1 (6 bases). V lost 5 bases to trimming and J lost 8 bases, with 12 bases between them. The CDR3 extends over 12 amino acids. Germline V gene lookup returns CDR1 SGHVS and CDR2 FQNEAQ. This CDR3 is CASSPPGTEAFF. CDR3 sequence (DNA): TGTGCCAGCAGCCCACCGGGGACAGAAGCTTTCTTT.

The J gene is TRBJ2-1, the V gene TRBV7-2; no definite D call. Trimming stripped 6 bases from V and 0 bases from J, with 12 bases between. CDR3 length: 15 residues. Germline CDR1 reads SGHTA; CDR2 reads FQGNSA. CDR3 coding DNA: TGTGCCAGCAGTTTACTTGGCAGCTCCTACAATGAGCAGTTCTTC. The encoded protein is CASSLLGSSYNEQFF.

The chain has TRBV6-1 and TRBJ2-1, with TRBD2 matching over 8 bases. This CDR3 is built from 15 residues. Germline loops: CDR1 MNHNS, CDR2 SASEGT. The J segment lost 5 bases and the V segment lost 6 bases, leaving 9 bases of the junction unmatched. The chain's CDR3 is CASSFLIAGNNEQFF. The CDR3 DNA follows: TGTGCCAGCAGCTTTTTGATAGCGGGAAACAATGAGCAGTTCTTC.

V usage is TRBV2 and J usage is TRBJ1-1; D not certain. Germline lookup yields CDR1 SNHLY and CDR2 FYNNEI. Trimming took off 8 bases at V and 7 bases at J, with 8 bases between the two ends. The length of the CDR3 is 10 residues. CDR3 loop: CASQAVEAFF. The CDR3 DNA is TGTGCCAGCCAGGCAGTTGAAGCTTTCTTT.

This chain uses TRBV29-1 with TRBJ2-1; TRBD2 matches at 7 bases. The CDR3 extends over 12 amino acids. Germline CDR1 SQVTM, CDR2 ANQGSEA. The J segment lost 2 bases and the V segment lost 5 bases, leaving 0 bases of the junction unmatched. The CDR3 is CSVSGAYNEQFF. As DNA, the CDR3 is TGCAGCGTTAGCGGGGCCTACAATGAGCAGTTCTTC.

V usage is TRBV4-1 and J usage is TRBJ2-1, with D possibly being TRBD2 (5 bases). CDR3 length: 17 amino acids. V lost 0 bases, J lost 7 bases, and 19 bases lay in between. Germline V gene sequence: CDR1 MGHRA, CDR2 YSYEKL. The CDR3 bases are TGCGCCAGCAGCCAAGATCGCCAGGCTCTTCCGGGGAATGAGCAGTTCTTC. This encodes CASSQDRQALPGNEQFF.

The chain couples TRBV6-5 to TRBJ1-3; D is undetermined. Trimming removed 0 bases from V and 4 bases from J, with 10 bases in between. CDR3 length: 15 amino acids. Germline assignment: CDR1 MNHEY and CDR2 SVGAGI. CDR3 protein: CASSYSVQEGNTIYF. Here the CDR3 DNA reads TGTGCCAGCAGTTACTCGGTCCAAGAGGGAAACACCATATATTTT.

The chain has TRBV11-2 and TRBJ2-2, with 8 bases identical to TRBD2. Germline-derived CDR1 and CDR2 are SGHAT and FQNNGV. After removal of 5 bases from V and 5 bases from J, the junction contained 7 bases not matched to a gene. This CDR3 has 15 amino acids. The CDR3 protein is CASSASGRGTGELFF. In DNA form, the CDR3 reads TGTGCCAGCAGCGCAAGCGGGAGAGGTACCGGGGAGCTGTTTTTT.

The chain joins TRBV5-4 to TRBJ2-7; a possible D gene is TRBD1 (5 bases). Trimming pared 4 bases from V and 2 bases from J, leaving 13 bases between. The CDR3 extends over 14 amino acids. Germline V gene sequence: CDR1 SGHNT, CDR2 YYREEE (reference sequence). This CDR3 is CASSPPTDTYEQYF. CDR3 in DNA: TGTGCCAGCAGCCCACCGACAGACACCTACGAGCAGTACTTC.

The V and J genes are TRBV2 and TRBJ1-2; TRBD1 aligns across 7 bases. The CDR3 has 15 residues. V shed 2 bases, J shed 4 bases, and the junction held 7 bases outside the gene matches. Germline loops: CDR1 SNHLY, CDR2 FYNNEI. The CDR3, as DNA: TGTGCCAGCAGTGAATTGTACCCAGGGGGCTATGGCTACACCTTC. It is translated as CASSELYPGGYGYTF.

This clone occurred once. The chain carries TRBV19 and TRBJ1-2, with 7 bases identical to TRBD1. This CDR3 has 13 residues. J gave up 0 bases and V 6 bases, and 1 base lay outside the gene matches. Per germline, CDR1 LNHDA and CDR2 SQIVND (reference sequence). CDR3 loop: CASRGTANYGYTF. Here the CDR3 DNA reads TGTGCCAGTAGGGGGACAGCTAACTATGGCTACACCTTC.

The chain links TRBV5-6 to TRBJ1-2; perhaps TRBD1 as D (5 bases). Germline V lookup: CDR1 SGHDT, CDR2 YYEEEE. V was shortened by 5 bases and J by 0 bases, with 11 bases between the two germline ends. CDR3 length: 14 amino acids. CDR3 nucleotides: TGTGCCAGCAGAGTGGACACTTCTAACTATGGCTACACCTTC. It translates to CASRVDTSNYGYTF. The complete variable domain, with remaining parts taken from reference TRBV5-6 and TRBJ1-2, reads DAGVTQSPTHLIKTRGQQVTLRCSPKSGHDTVSWYQQALGQGPQFIFQYYEEEERQRGNFPDRFSGHQFPNYSSELNVNALLLGDSALYLCASRVDTSNYGYTFGSGTRLTVV.

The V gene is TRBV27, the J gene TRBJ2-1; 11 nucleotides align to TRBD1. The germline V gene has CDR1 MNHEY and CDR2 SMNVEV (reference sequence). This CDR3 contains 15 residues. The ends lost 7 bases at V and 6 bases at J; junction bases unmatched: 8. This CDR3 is CASTIRDRGFNEQFF. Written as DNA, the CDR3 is TGTGCCAGCACCATCCGGGACAGGGGGTTCAATGAGCAGTTCTTC.

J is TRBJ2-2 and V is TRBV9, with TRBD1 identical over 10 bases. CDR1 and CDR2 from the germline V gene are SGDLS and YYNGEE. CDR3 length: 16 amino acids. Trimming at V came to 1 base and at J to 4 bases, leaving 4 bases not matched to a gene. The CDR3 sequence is CASSVSGTGATGELFF. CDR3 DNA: TGTGCCAGCAGCGTATCAGGGACAGGGGCCACCGGGGAGCTGTTTTTT. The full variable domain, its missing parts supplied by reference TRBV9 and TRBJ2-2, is DSGVTQTPKHLITATGQRVTLRCSPRSGDLSVYWYQQSLDQGLQFLIQYYNGEERAKGNILERFSAQQFPDLHSELNLSSLELGDSALYFCASSVSGTGATGELFFGEGSRLTVL.

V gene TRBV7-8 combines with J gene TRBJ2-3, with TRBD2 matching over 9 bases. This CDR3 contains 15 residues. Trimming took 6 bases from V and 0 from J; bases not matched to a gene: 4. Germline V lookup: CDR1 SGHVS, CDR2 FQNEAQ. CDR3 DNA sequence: TGTGCCAGCAGTCTAGCGGGACGTAGCACAGATACGCAGTATTTT. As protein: CASSLAGRSTDTQYF.

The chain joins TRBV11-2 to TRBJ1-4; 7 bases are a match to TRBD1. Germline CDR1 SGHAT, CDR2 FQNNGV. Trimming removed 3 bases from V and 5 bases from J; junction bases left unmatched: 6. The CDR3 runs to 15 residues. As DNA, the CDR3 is TGTGCCAGCAGCTTGGGGACAGCTATCAATGAAAAACTGTTTTTT. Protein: CASSLGTAINEKLFF.

The CDR3 sequence: CASRAGDGYTF. The CDR3 DNA is TGTGCCAGCAGGGCAGGGGATGGCTACACCTTC. This chain connects TRBV28 to TRBJ1-2; a possible D gene is TRBD1 (6 bases). This CDR3 has 11 residues. The V gene lost 6 bases and the J gene lost 6 bases, with 8 bases spanning the gap. From germline, CDR1 is MDHEN and CDR2 SYDVKM.

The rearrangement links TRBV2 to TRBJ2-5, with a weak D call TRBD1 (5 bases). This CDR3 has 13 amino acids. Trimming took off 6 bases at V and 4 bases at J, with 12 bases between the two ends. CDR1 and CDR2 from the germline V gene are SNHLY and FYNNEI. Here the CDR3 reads CASSQGTLETQYF. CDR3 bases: TGTGCCAGCAGCCAGGGAACCCTAGAGACCCAGTACTTC.

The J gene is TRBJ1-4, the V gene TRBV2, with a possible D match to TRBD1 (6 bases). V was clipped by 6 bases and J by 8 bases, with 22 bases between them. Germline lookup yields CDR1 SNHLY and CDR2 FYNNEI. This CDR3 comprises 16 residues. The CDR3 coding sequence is TGTGCCAGCAGAGAAAGTTTACAGGGTAGTTGGGAAAAACTGTTTTTT. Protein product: CASRESLQGSWEKLFF.

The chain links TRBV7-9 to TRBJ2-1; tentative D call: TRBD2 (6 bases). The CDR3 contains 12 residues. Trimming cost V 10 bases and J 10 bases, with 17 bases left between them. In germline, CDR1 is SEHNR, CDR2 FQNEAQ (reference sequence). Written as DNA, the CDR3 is TGTGCCACACCGGGACTTAGCTCGGAGCAGTTCTTC. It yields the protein CATPGLSSEQFF.